These 15 T cell receptor beta chains were sequenced from one sample in a study of CD8 T cells in ankylosing spondylitis. One entry per CDR3 protein results from TCRdb running MiXCR on the 5' RACE reads. The sample consists of just over 300,000 distinct CDR3 sequences, about a fifth of them appearing once. The material sequenced was blood, either unsorted or a sorted T cell fraction (not recorded which). These receptors were taken from a female donor with ankylosing spondylitis or in good health (not recorded which).

In this sample, this clonotype turned up a few times. The V and J genes are TRBV6-2 or TRBV6-3 and TRBJ2-1; no reliable D call. The CDR3 length is 16 residues. The ends were cut back, 5 bases at V and 0 bases at J, with 14 bases in the middle. Germline V gene data show CDR1 as MNHEY and CDR2 as SVGEGT. CDR3: CASSIATHSSYNEQFF. In nucleotides, the CDR3 is TGTGCCAGCAGTATCGCGACTCATAGCTCCTACAATGAGCAGTTCTTC.

The chain joins TRBV20-1 to TRBJ2-3; D gene ambiguous. V was cut by 3 bases and J by 4 bases, with 8 bases left in between. This CDR3 has 12 residues. In germline, CDR1 is DFQATT, CDR2 SNEGSKA (reference sequence). As DNA, the CDR3 is TGCAGTGCTAGGCAAGTGGCAGATACGCAGTATTTT. Translating gives CSARQVADTQYF.

This clonotype was seen just once. The J gene is TRBJ1-2, the V gene TRBV7-9; D call uncertain. The germline V gene has CDR1 SEHNR and CDR2 FQNEAQ (reference sequence). The CDR3 has 13 amino acids. The ends were cut back, 5 bases at V and 4 bases at J, with 11 bases in the middle. For the CDR3, the DNA is TGTGCCAGCAGCAAAGACGCGTCCTATGGCTACACCTTC. Protein sequence: CASSKDASYGYTF.

The chain joins TRBV4-2 to TRBJ2-7, with D possibly TRBD2 on 7 matching bases. The V gene's germline CDR1 is LGHNA and CDR2 YNFKEQ. The V end lost 0 bases, the J end lost 5 bases, and 17 bases lay between the germline ends. The CDR3 runs 16 residues. Written as DNA, the CDR3 is TGTGCCAGCAGCCAAGATCTAGGGGGAGGGCCCAACGAGCAGTACTTC. Its translation: CASSQDLGGGPNEQYF.

The chain combines TRBV20-1 with TRBJ1-1, with D hard to call. V was pared by 5 bases and J by 0 bases, with 10 bases between. The CDR3 contains 13 residues. CDR1 DFQATT and CDR2 SNEGSKA come from the germline V gene (reference sequence). The CDR3 reads CSAPRTVNTEAFF. The CDR3 region has the DNA TGCAGTGCTCCCCGGACGGTGAACACTGAAGCTTTCTTT.

This clonotype was counted only a few times. The chain recombines TRBV5-5 with TRBJ2-5; no definite D call. The germline V gene encodes CDR1 SGHKS and CDR2 YYEKEE (reference sequence). V was pared by 1 base and J by 4 bases, with 11 bases between. The CDR3 covers 14 residues. CDR3 in DNA: TGTGCCAGCAGCTTGAGAACCACCCCAGAGACCCAGTACTTC. Translated, it gives CASSLRTTPETQYF.

This clonotype was found a few times. The rearrangement links TRBV7-2 to TRBJ2-3, with 7 nucleotides matching TRBD2. The CDR3 consists of 13 residues. Looked up from germline, CDR1 is SGHTA and CDR2 is FQGNSA. Unmatched junction bases numbered 9, after V lost 5 bases and J lost 10 bases. The CDR3 nucleotides are TGTGCCAGCAGCCCCATAGCGGGTGAGGCGCAGTATTTT. This encodes CASSPIAGEAQYF. Looking up the rest from reference TRBV7-2 and TRBJ2-3 gives the full variable domain: GAGVSQSPSNKVTEKGKDVELRCDPISGHTALYWYRQSLGQGLEFLIYFQGNSAPDKSGLPSDRFSAERTGGSVSTLTIQRTQQEDSAVYLCASSPIAGEAQYFGPGTRLTVL.

V usage is TRBV21-1 and J usage is TRBJ2-1. TRBV21-1 is termed a pseudogene. This CDR3 has 12 amino acids. This CDR3 is CASNEDYNEQFF. In DNA, the CDR3 is TGTGCCAGCAACGAAGACTACAATGAGCAGTTCTTC.

The chain links TRBV20-1 to TRBJ2-3; 15 nucleotides line up with TRBD2. The CDR3 contains 19 residues. V lost 0 bases and J lost 1; bases outside the gene matches: 8. The germline CDR1 and CDR2 sequences are DFQATT and SNEGSKA (reference sequence). Here the CDR3 DNA reads TGCAGTGCTAGAGATCGTAGGACTAGCGGGAGGGGGGGCACAGATACGCAGTATTTT. It specifies CSARDRRTSGRGGTDTQYF.

This clonotype was detected a few times. The chain carries TRBV11-2 and TRBJ2-1; 10 bases are a match to TRBD2. Germline V CDR1 and CDR2: SGHAT, FQNNGV. The V segment lost 5 bases and the J segment 6 bases; nucleotides outside the gene matches: 7. The CDR3 sequence is 15 residues long. CDR3 protein: CASSPSGRVGNEQFF. CDR3 nucleotide sequence: TGTGCCAGCAGCCCAAGCGGGAGGGTAGGCAATGAGCAGTTCTTC.

The rearrangement uses TRBV9 and TRBJ2-7, with D perhaps TRBD2 (5 bases). CDR1 is SGDLS and CDR2 is YYNGEE in the germline V gene. This CDR3 has 13 amino acids. The V gene lost 0 bases and the J gene lost 6 bases, with 10 bases spanning the gap. Written as DNA, the CDR3 is TGTGCCAGCAGCGTAGCGACGGGGTCCGAGCAGTACTTC. Its translation: CASSVATGSEQYF.

This clonotype has just a few counts. This chain uses TRBV6-5 with TRBJ2-1, with 10 bases matching TRBD2. Germline CDR1 MNHEY, CDR2 SVGAGI. This CDR3 is built from 16 residues. V was pared by 2 bases and J by 2 bases, with 3 bases of the junction left unmatched. The CDR3 reads CASSYQAGGAYNEQFF. The CDR3 nucleotides are TGTGCCAGCAGTTACCAAGCGGGGGGGGCCTACAATGAGCAGTTCTTC.

The chain links TRBV6-5 to TRBJ2-2; possibly TRBD1 for D (5 bases). The CDR3 contains 13 residues. Trimming took 2 bases from V and 6 from J, leaving 7 bases between them. Germline assignment: CDR1 MNHEY and CDR2 SVGAGI. CDR3 nucleotide sequence: TGTGCCAGCAGTTACGTGGGGCCCGGGGAGCTGTTTTTT. Its protein product is CASSYVGPGELFF.

In regard to this clonotype: Relative to the germline gene, one junction end is altered; a read error may explain this. This chain connects TRBV7-9 to TRBJ2-3, with D perhaps TRBD1 (9 bases). The CDR3 contains 12 residues. Germline CDR1 and CDR2: SEHNR and FQNEAQ (reference sequence). In DNA form, the CDR3 reads TGTGCCAGCAGCCTGGTAGCGGGACAGGGTTTCTTT. Translation gives CASSLVAGQGFF.

Ten or more counts support this clonotype. The chain carries TRBV20-1 and TRBJ2-7; unclear D gene. The ends were cut back, 6 bases at V and 7 bases at J, with 13 bases in the middle. Looked up from germline, CDR1 is DFQATT and CDR2 is SNEGSKA (reference sequence). CDR3 length equals 11 residues. The CDR3 DNA is TGCAGTGCCGAGCTGGGCTGGGAGCAGTACTTC. Protein product: CSAELGWEQYF.